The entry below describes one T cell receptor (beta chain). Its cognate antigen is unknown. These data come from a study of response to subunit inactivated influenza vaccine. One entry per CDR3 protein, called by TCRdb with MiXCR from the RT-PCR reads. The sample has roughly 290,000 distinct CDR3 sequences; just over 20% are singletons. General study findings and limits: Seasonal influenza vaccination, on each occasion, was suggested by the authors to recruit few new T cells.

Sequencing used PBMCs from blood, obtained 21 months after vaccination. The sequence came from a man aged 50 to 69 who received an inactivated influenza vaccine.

The CDR3 nucleotides are TGTGCCAGCAGCTCGACAGATTATAGCAATCAGCCCCAGCATTTT. Protein product: CASSSTDYSNQPQHF. The chain employs TRBV28 and TRBJ1-5, with D perhaps matching TRBD1 (5 bases). Germline V gene lookup returns CDR1 MDHEN and CDR2 SYDVKM. The V end lost 6 bases, the J end lost 0 bases, and 12 bases lay between the germline ends. The CDR3 has 15 residues.